These 22 T cell receptor beta chains were all obtained from the same sample, sequenced in a study of radiation and T cells in renal cell carcinoma. Profiling relied on immunoSEQ multiplex PCR, and the TCRdb table lists in-frame clones only, not all of them. The repertoire holds 120,000 to 150,000 clones, with 88% as singletons. The time point denotes: baseline pretreatment blood. Treatment of the sample: 15 Gy SBRT to primary tumor, nephrectomy 4 weeks later. Material: blood, obtained from a patient whose treatment included radiotherapy and nephrectomy. These receptors were taken from a woman in her sixties or seventies with renal cell carcinoma.

This chain links TRBV11-2 with TRBJ2-7; maybe TRBD1 (7 bases). Germline V lookup: CDR1 SGHAT, CDR2 FQNNGV. This CDR3 has 16 residues. With 1 base removed from V and 2 bases from J, the gap between germline ends came to 15 bases. Written as DNA, the CDR3 is TGTGCCAGCAGCTTAGGGCTCGGCGGGACAGCCTACGAGCAGTACTTC. The encoded protein is CASSLGLGGTAYEQYF.

This rearrangement joins TRBV6-5 to TRBJ1-4; D is unresolved. Germline values: CDR1 MNHEY, CDR2 SVGAGI. CDR3 length: 16 amino acids. Trimming stripped 3 bases from V and 3 bases from J, with 14 bases between. The CDR3 coding sequence is TGTGCCAGCAGTTATATGGGGTTAGGAGCTAATGAAAAACTGTTTTTT. This encodes CASSYMGLGANEKLFF.

The chain combines TRBV30 with TRBJ1-2, with TRBD1 as a possible D gene (5 bases). V was clipped by 2 bases and J by 3 bases, with 13 bases between them. Germline CDR1 is GTSNPN and CDR2 is SVGIG (reference sequence). CDR3 length equals 14 residues. This chain's CDR3 is CAWSLRGGYYGYTF. Written as DNA, the CDR3 is TGTGCCTGGAGTCTCCGCGGGGGATACTATGGCTACACCTTC.

The CDR3 DNA follows: TGTGCCAGCGCTGACCGGGACAGGAGCCACGAGCAGTACTTC. It translates to CASADRDRSHEQYF. The chain recombines TRBV6-6 with TRBJ2-7; 8 bases match TRBD1. The germline V gene has CDR1 MNHNY and CDR2 SVGAGI (reference sequence). The V and J ends lost 8 bases and 5 bases, in that order; junction bases with no gene match: 11. This CDR3 region has 14 residues.

The V call is TRBV6-1, the J call TRBJ1-1; 9 bases agree with TRBD1. CDR3 size: 16 residues. Germline CDR1 and CDR2: MNHNS and SASEGT. With V trimmed by 4 bases and J by 0 bases, 6 bases remained unmatched. Here the CDR3 DNA reads TGTGCCAGCAGTGCCGGGACAGGGTTTGTGAACACTGAAGCTTTCTTT. Amino acids: CASSAGTGFVNTEAFF.

The chain joins TRBV19 to TRBJ2-1, with D possibly being TRBD2 (6 bases). Germline-derived CDR1 and CDR2 are LNHDA and SQIVND (reference sequence). The length of the CDR3 is 11 residues. V lost 3 bases, J lost 15 bases, and 12 bases lay in between. CDR3 residues: CASSIGTLRFF. DNA for the CDR3: TGTGCCAGTAGTATCGGGACTCTCCGGTTCTTC.

This rearrangement joins TRBV20-1 to TRBJ1-1; maybe TRBD1 (6 bases). CDR1 and CDR2 from the germline V gene are DFQATT and SNEGSKA (reference sequence). The ends were cut back, 6 bases at V and 6 bases at J, with 8 bases in the middle. The length of the CDR3 is 10 residues. CDR3 bases: TGCAGTGCCAGGGGTGCTGAAGCTTTCTTT. Translation: CSARGAEAFF.

V gene TRBV14 combines with J gene TRBJ1-1, with 8 nucleotides matching TRBD1. Germline trimming cut 1 base from V and 11 bases from J; bases unmatched to any gene: 0. The CDR3 length is 11 residues. The V gene's germline CDR1 is SGHDN and CDR2 FVKESK. Here the CDR3 reads CASSQGQGAFF. The CDR3 DNA reads TGTGCCAGCAGCCAAGGACAGGGGGCTTTCTTT.

The table lists this clone with a few counts. The chain joins TRBV19 to TRBJ1-1; 7 nucleotides align to TRBD1. V lost 3 bases, J lost 5 bases, and 3 bases stayed unmatched. Germline CDR1 reads LNHDA; CDR2 reads SQIVND (reference sequence). The CDR3 is 13 residues long. The CDR3 sequence is CASSMSGGTEAFF. The DNA of the CDR3 is TGTGCCAGTAGTATGTCAGGGGGAACTGAAGCTTTCTTT.

The V call is TRBV5-3, the J call TRBJ2-7; 9 nucleotides align to TRBD1. TRBV5-3 has ORF status, its function being uncertain. The CDR3 runs 14 residues. Trimming cost V 2 bases and J 5 bases; bases outside gene matches: 5. CDR3 nucleotide sequence: TGTGCCAGAAGCTTCGACAGGGGGGTACACGAGCAGTACTTC. It yields the protein CARSFDRGVHEQYF.

This chain joins TRBV19 and TRBJ1-5; 7 nucleotides match TRBD1. CDR3 length: 15 amino acids. Trimming took 6 bases from V and 0 from J; bases not matched to a gene: 5. Germline V gene lookup returns CDR1 LNHDA and CDR2 SQIVND (reference sequence). In DNA, the CDR3 is TGTGCCAGTAGCACACAGGGGCCTAGCAATCAGCCCCAGCATTTT. Translation gives CASSTQGPSNQPQHF. Based on the CDR3 plus reference TRBV19 and TRBJ1-5, the full variable domain is DGGITQSPKYLFRKEGQNVTLSCEQNLNHDAMYWYRQDPGQGLRLIYYSQIVNDFQKGDIAEGYSVSREKKESFPLTVTSAQKNPTAFYLCASSTQGPSNQPQHFGDGTRLSIL.

Comments on this clone: Other DNA variants within this sample encode the same CDR3. V and J are TRBV9 and TRBJ2-6, with no clear D. The CDR3 consists of 13 residues. V gave up 0 bases and J gave up 4 bases, with 2 bases separating them. The germline CDR1 and CDR2 sequences are SGDLS and YYNGEE. CDR3 residues: CASSVAGANVLTF. Here the CDR3 DNA reads TGTGCCAGCAGCGTAGCCGGGGCCAACGTCCTGACTTTC.

The rearrangement uses TRBV11-2 and TRBJ1-1; D may be TRBD1 (5 bases). V lost 5 bases and J lost 1, with 14 bases in between. This CDR3 is 15 amino acids long. The germline CDR1 and CDR2 sequences are SGHAT and FQNNGV. The CDR3 coding sequence is TGTGCCAGCAGCCAACTCTTGGGGCGGAACACTGAAGCTTTCTTT. Translation: CASSQLLGRNTEAFF.

The V and J genes are TRBV7-9 and TRBJ1-1, with no clear D. Germline V lookup: CDR1 SEHNR, CDR2 FQNEAQ (reference sequence). The CDR3 has 15 amino acids. The V end lost 1 base, the J end lost 0 bases, and 9 bases lay between the germline ends. The CDR3: CASSLEPGLNTEAFF. The CDR3 nucleotides read TGTGCCAGCAGCTTAGAACCGGGTCTGAACACTGAAGCTTTCTTT.

This chain uses TRBV6-6 with TRBJ2-7, with a weak D call TRBD1 (5 bases). The germline gives CDR1 MNHNY, CDR2 SVGAGI (reference sequence). Trimming shortened V by 5 bases and J by 0 bases, and 11 bases separated the two germline ends. The length of the CDR3 is 14 residues. CDR3: CASSQTANSYEQYF. Written as DNA, the CDR3 is TGTGCCAGCAGTCAGACAGCGAACTCCTACGAGCAGTACTTC.

V gene TRBV11-3 combines with J gene TRBJ2-1, with TRBD1 matching 8 bases. Germline trimming cut 6 bases from V and 0 bases from J; bases unmatched to any gene: 4. Germline V CDR1 and CDR2: SGHNT, YENEEA. The CDR3 runs 15 residues. The CDR3 DNA follows: TGTGCCAGCAGATCGGACAGGGACTCCTACAATGAGCAGTTCTTC. Its protein product is CASRSDRDSYNEQFF.

V is TRBV19 and J is TRBJ2-5, with 8 bases that match TRBD1. The CDR3 extends over 16 amino acids. The V segment lost 4 bases and the J segment 1 base; nucleotides outside the gene matches: 8. Germline-derived CDR1 and CDR2 are LNHDA and SQIVND (reference sequence). In DNA, the CDR3 is TGTGCCAGTAGTACCGGGACAGGTCAGACCCAAGAGACCCAGTACTTC. The encoded protein is CASSTGTGQTQETQYF.

In DNA form, the CDR3 reads TGCGCCAGCAGTCGTTCGGACAGGAACACTGAAGCTTTCTTT. Its translation: CASSRSDRNTEAFF. This chain links TRBV5-1 with TRBJ1-1; the D gene is possibly TRBD1 (6 bases). In germline, CDR1 is SGHRS, CDR2 YFSETQ. The germline V and J ends were trimmed by 5 bases and 1 base, with 12 bases remaining between them. The CDR3 loop spans 14 amino acids.

CDR3: CASSLARAEAFF. As DNA, the CDR3 is TGTGCCAGCAGCTTGGCCCGGGCTGAAGCTTTCTTT. V gene TRBV5-5 combines with J gene TRBJ1-1; the D is unclear. The germline V and J ends were trimmed by 0 bases and 6 bases, with 6 bases remaining between them. This CDR3 is built from 12 residues. CDR1 and CDR2 from the germline V gene are SGHKS and YYEKEE (reference sequence).

The J gene is TRBJ2-5, the V gene TRBV28, with D perhaps matching TRBD2 (5 bases). The CDR3 is 15 amino acids. The V end was cut by 0 bases, the J end by 5 bases, with 13 bases between. Looked up from germline, CDR1 is MDHEN and CDR2 is SYDVKM. Here the CDR3 reads CASSLWGDGEETQYF. CDR3 DNA: TGTGCCAGCAGTTTATGGGGAGACGGGGAGGAGACCCAGTACTTC.

The chain combines TRBV19 with TRBJ1-2; 7 bases fit TRBD1. This CDR3 contains 12 residues. Germline CDR1 and CDR2: LNHDA and SQIVND (reference sequence). V shed 11 bases and J 6 bases; nucleotides not matched to a gene: 9. The CDR3, as DNA: TGTGCCGCCTCCCCCGACAGGGATGGCTACACCTTC. This codes for CAASPDRDGYTF.

The genes are TRBV5-6 and TRBJ2-2, with D possibly being TRBD1 or TRBD2 (5 bases each). The CDR3 contains 12 residues. Germline-derived CDR1 and CDR2 are SGHDT and YYEEEE. The ends were cut back, 6 bases at V and 6 bases at J, with 9 bases in the middle. The chain's CDR3 is CASTWGSGELFF. Written as DNA, the CDR3 is TGTGCCAGCACCTGGGGGTCCGGGGAGCTGTTTTTT.